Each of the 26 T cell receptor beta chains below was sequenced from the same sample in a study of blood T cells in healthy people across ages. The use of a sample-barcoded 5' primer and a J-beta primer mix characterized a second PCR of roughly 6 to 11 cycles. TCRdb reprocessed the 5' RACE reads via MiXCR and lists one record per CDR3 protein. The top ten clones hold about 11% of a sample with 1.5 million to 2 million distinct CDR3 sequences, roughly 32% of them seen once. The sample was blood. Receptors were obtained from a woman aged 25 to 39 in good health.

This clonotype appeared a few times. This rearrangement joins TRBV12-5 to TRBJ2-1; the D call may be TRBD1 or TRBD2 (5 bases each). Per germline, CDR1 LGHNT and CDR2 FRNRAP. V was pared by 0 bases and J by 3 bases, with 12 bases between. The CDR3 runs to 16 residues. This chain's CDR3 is CASGLVLTGLYNEQFF. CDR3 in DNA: TGTGCTAGTGGTTTGGTACTTACGGGGCTCTACAATGAGCAGTTCTTC.

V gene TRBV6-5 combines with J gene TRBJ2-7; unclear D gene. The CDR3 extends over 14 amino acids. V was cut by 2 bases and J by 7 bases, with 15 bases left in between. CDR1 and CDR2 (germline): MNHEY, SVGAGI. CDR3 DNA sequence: TGTGCCAGCAGTTACGGGATGTTGTCTGGGGAGCAGTACTTC. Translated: CASSYGMLSGEQYF.

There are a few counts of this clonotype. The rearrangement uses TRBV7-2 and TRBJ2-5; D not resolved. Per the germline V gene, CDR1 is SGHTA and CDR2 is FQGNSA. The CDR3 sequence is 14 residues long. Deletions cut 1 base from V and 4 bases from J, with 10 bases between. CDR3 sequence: CASSLGIRRETQYF. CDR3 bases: TGTGCCAGCAGCTTAGGAATACGACGAGAGACCCAGTACTTC.

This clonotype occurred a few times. CDR3 DNA sequence: TGTGCCAGCAGTGACTCGTGGGAGGGTTACAATGAGCAGTTCTTC. It encodes CASSDSWEGYNEQFF. The chain uses TRBV6-4 and TRBJ2-1; TRBD2 aligns across 7 bases. This CDR3 spans 15 amino acids. Unmatched junction bases numbered 3, after V lost 0 bases and J lost 4 bases. Germline V gene sequence: CDR1 MRHNA, CDR2 SNTAGT.

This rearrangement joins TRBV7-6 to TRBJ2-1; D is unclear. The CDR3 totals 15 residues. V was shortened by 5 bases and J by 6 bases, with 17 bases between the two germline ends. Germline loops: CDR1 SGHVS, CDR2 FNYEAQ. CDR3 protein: CASSPPGVGINEQFF. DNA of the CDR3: TGTGCCAGCAGCCCCCCTGGGGTTGGTATCAATGAGCAGTTCTTC.

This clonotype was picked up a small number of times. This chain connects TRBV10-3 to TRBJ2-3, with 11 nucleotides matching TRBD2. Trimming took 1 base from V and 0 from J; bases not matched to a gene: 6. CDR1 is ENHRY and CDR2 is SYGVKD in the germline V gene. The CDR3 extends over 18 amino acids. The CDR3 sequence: CAISEFMTSGASTDTQYF. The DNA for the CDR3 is TGTGCCATCAGTGAGTTCATGACTAGCGGGGCCAGCACAGATACGCAGTATTTT.

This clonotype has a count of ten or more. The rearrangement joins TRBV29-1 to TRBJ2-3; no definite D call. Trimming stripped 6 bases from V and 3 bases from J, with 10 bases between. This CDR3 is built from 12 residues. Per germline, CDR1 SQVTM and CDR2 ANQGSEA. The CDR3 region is CSVRTETDTQYF. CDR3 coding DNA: TGCAGCGTACGGACCGAAACAGATACGCAGTATTTT.

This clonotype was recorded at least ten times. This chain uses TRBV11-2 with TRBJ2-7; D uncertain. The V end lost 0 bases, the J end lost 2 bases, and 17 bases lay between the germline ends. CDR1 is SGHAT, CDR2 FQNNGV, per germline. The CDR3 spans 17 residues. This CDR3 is CASSLDFGSLLTYEQYF. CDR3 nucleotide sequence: TGTGCCAGCAGCTTAGATTTCGGCTCCCTACTTACCTACGAGCAGTACTTC.

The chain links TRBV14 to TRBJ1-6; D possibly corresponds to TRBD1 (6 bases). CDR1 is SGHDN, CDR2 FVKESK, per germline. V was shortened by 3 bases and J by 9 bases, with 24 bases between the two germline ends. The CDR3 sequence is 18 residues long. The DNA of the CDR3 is TGTGCCAGCAGCCATCCTTATTTACAGGGAAGGAGGGTTTCACCCCTCCACTTT. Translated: CASSHPYLQGRRVSPLHF.

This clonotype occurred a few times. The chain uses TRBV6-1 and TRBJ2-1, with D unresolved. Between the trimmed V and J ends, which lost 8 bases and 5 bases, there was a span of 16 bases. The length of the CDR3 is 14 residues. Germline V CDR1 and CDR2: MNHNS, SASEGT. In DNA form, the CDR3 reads TGTGCCAGCTTAAACCGCGCACAAGACAATGAGCAGTTCTTC. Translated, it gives CASLNRAQDNEQFF.

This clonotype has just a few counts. The CDR3 sequence is CASRIGLGAEQYF. The DNA of the CDR3 is TGTGCCAGCAGGATTGGGTTAGGGGCCGAGCAGTACTTC. The gene calls are TRBV28 and TRBJ2-7, with TRBD1 as a possible D gene (5 bases). The V end lost 6 bases, the J end lost 6 bases, and 15 bases lay between the germline ends. This CDR3 has 13 residues. Looked up from germline, CDR1 is MDHEN and CDR2 is SYDVKM.

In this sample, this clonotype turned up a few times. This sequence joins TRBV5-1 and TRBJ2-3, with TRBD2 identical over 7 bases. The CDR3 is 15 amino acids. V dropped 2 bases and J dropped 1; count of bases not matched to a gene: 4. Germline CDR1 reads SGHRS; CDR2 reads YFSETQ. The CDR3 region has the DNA TGCGCCAGCAGCTTTCAGCGGGGCCGCACAGATACGCAGTATTTT. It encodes CASSFQRGRTDTQYF.

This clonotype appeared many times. The CDR3 region is CASSLGGLAGQIQETQYF. DNA of the CDR3: TGTGCCAGCAGTTTAGGGGGACTAGCGGGGCAAATCCAAGAGACCCAGTACTTC. This chain uses TRBV12-3 or TRBV12-4 with TRBJ2-5, with TRBD2 matching over 13 bases. The length of the CDR3 is 18 residues. V dropped 1 base and J dropped 1; count of bases not matched to a gene: 6.

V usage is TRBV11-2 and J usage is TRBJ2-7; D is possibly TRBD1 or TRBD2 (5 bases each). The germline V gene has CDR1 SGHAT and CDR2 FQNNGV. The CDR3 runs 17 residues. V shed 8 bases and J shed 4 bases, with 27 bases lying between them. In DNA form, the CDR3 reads TGTGCCAGCGGACCCCGAGGCAGGGCGGGTCACTATTACGAGCAGTACTTC. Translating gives CASGPRGRAGHYYEQYF. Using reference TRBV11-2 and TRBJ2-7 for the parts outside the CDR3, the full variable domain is EAGVAQSPRYKIIEKRQSVAFWCNPISGHATLYWYQQILGQGPKLLIQFQNNGVVDDSQLPKDRFSAERLKGVDSTLKIQPAKLEDSAVYLCASGPRGRAGHYYEQYFGPGTRLTVT.

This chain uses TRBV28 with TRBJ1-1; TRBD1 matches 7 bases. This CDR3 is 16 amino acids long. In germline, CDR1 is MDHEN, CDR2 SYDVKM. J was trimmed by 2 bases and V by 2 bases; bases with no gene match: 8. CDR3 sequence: CASSLPGGDINTEAFF. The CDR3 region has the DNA TGTGCCAGCAGTTTACCAGGGGGTGACATTAACACTGAAGCTTTCTTT.

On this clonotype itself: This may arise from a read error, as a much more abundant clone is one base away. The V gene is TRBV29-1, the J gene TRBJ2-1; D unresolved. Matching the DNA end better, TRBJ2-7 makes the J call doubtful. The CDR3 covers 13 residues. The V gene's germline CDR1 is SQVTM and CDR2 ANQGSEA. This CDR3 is CSVEGANYNEQYF. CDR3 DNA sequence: TGCAGCGTTGAAGGGGCAAATTACAATGAGCAGTACTTC.

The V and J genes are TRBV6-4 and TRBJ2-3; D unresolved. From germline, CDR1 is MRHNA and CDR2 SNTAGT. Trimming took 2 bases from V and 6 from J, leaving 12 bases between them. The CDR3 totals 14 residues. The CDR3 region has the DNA TGTGCCAGCAGTGACCCAATGGAAGGGGATACGCAGTATTTT. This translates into CASSDPMEGDTQYF.

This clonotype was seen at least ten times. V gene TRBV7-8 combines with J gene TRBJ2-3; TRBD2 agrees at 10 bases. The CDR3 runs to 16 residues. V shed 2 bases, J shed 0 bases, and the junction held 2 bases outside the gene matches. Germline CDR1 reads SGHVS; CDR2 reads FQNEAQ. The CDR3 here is CASSLILAGSTDTQYF. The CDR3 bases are TGTGCCAGCAGCTTAATACTAGCGGGAAGCACAGATACGCAGTATTTT.

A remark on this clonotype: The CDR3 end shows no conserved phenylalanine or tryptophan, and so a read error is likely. The chain's CDR3 is CATVAGDNNEQFS. The CDR3 DNA follows: TGTGCCACAGTAGCGGGGGACAACAATGAGCAGTTCTCC. This rearrangement joins TRBV6-1 to TRBJ2-1, with 9 positions matching TRBD2. CDR3 length equals 13 residues. After removal of 10 bases from V and 5 bases from J, the junction contained 6 bases not matched to a gene. Germline values: CDR1 MNHNS, CDR2 SASEGT.

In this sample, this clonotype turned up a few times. CDR3 sequence (DNA): TGTGCCAGCAGCCCCGCAGCGGGCCCTTCGCCCGAGCAGTACTTC. It yields the protein CASSPAAGPSPEQYF. The V and J genes are TRBV3-1 and TRBJ2-7; maybe TRBD2 (6 bases). The CDR3 loop spans 15 amino acids. Germline V gene sequence: CDR1 LGHDT, CDR2 YNNKEL (reference sequence). Trimming pared 4 bases from V and 6 bases from J, leaving 19 bases between.

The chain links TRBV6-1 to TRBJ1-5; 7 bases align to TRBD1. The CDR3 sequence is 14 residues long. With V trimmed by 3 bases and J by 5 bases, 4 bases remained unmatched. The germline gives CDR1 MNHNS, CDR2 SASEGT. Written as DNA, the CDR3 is TGTGCCAGCAGTGAGACAGGGTCGGATCAGCCCCAGCATTTT. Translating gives CASSETGSDQPQHF.

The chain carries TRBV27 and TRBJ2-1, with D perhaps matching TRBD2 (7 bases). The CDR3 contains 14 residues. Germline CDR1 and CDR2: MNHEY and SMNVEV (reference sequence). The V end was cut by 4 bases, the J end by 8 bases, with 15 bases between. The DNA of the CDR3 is TGTGCCAGCAGTTCCCAAGGGGGGGGCTATGAGCAGTTCTTC. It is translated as CASSSQGGGYEQFF.

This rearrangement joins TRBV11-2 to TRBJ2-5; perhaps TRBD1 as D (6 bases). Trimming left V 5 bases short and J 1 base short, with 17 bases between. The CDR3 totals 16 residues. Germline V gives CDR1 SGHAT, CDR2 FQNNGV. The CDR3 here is CASSQRTDLTQETQYF. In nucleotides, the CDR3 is TGTGCCAGCAGCCAAAGGACAGACCTTACCCAAGAGACCCAGTACTTC.

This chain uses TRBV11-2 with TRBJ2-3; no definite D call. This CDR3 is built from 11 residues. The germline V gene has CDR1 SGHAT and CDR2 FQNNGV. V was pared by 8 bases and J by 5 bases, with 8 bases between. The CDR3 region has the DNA TGTGCCAGCGGATGGAGAGATACGCAGTATTTT. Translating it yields CASGWRDTQYF.

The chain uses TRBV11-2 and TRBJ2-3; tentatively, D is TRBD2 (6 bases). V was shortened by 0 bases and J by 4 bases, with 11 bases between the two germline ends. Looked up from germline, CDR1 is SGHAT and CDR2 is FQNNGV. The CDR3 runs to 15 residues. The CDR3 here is CASSLDSRGPDTQYF. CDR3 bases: TGTGCCAGCAGCTTAGATTCGCGGGGCCCAGATACGCAGTATTTT. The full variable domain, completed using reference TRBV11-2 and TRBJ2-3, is EAGVAQSPRYKIIEKRQSVAFWCNPISGHATLYWYQQILGQGPKLLIQFQNNGVVDDSQLPKDRFSAERLKGVDSTLKIQPAKLEDSAVYLCASSLDSRGPDTQYFGPGTRLTVL.

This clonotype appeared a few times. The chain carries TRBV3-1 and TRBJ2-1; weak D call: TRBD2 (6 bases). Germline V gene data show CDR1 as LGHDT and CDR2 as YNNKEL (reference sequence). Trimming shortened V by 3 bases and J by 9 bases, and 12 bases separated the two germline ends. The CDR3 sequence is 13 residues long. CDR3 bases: TGTGCCAGCAGCCAGGAACTAGCTGTTGAGCAGTTCTTC. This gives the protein CASSQELAVEQFF.